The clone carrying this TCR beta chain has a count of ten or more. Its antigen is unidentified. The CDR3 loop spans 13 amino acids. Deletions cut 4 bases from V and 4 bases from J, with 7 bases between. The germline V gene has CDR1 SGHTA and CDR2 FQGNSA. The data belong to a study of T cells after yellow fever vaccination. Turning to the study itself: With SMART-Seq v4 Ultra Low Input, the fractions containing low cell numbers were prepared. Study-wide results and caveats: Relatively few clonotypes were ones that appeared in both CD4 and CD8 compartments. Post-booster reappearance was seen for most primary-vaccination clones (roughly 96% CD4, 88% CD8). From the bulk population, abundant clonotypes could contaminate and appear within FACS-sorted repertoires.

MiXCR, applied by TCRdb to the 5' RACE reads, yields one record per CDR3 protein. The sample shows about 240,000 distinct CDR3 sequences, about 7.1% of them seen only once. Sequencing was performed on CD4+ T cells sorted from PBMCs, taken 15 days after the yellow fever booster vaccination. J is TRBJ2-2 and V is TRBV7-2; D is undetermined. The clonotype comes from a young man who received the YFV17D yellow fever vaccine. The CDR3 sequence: CASSSLPTGELFF. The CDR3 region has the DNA TGTGCCAGCAGCTCCCTCCCCACCGGGGAGCTGTTTTTT. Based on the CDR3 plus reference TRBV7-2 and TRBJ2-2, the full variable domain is GAGVSQSPSNKVTEKGKDVELRCDPISGHTALYWYRQSLGQGLEFLIYFQGNSAPDKSGLPSDRFSAERTGGSVSTLTIQRTQQEDSAVYLCASSSLPTGELFFGEGSRLTVL.